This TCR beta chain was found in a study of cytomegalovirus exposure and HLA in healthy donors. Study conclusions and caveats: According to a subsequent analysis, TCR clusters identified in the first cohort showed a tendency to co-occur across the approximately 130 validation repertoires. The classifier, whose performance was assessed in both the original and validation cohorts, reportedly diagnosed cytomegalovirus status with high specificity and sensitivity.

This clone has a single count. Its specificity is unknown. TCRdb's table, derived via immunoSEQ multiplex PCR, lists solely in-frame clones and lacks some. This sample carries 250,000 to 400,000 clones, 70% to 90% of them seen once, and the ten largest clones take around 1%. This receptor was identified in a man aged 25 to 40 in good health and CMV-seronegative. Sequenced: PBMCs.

The CDR3 sequence is CASSAGTGVVSEAFF. For the CDR3, the DNA is TGTGCCAGCAGTGCAGGCACAGGGGTGGTCTCTGAAGCTTTCTTT. This sequence joins TRBV2 and TRBJ1-1, with 7 bases identical to TRBD1. Germline V CDR1 and CDR2: SNHLY, FYNNEI. With V trimmed by 4 bases and J by 6 bases, 11 bases remained unmatched. CDR3 length: 15 residues.